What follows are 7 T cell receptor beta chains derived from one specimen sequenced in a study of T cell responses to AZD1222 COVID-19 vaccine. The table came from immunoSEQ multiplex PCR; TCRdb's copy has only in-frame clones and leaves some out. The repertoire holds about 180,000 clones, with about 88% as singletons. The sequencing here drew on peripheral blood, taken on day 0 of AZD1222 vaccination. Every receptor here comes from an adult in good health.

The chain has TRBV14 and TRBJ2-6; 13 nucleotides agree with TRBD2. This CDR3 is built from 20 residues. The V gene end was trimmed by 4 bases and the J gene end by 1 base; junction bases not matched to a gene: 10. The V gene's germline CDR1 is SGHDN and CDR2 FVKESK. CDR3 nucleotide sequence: TGTGCCAGCAGCCCCCGAGGACTAGCGGGAGTTGCTTCTGGGGCCAACGTCCTGACTTTC. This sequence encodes CASSPRGLAGVASGANVLTF.

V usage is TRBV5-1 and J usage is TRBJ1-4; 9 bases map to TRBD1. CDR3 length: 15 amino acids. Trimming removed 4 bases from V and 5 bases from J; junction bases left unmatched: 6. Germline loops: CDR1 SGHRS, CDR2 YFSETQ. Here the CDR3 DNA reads TGCGCCAGCAGCGCGAGACAGGGGGGGAATGAAAAACTGTTTTTT. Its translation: CASSARQGGNEKLFF.

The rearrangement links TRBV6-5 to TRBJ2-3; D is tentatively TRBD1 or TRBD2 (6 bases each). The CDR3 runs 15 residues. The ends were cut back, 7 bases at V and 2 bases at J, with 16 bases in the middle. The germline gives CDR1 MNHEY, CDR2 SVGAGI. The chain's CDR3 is CASMSVGGTTDTQYF. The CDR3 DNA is TGTGCCAGCATGTCGGTAGGGGGGACCACAGATACGCAGTATTTT.

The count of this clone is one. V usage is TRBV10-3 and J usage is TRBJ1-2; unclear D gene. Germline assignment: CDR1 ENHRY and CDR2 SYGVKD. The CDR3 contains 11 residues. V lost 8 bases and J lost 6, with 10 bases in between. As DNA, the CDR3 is TGTGCCATCGGAGGCCCGAATGGCTACACCTTC. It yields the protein CAIGGPNGYTF.

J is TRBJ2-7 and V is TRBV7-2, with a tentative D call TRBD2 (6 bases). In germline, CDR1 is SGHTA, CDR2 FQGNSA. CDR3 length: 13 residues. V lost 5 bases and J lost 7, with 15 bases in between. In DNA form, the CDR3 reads TGTGCCAGCAGCCCTAGGACTACCAAAGAGCAGTACTTC. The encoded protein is CASSPRTTKEQYF.

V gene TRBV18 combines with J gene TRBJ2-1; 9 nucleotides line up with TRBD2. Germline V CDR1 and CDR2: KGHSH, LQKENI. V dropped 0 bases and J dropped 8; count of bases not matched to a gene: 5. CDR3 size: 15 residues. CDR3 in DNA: TGTGCCAGCTCACCACCCGCGGGGGGGTCCGATGAGCAGTTCTTC. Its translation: CASSPPAGGSDEQFF.

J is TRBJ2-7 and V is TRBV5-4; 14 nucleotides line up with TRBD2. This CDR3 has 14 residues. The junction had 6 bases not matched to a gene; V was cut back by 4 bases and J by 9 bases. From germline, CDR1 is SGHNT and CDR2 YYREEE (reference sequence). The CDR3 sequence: CASSTGLAGEVQYF. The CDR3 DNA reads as TGTGCCAGCAGCACGGGACTAGCGGGAGAAGTGCAGTACTTC.